These 6 T cell receptor beta chains were all obtained from the same sample, sequenced in a study of PD-1 blockade in classical Hodgkin lymphoma. Data came from immunoSEQ multiplex PCR; TCRdb stores just in-frame clones and leaves some out. The profile shows about 25,000 clones, approximately 68% of them singletons. Specified time point: cycle 4 day 1 (C4D1), after 6 weeks of nivolumab. Each and every patient relapsed after autologous stem cell transplantation, and patients got differing brentuximab vedotin exposure. Sequenced material: peripheral blood mononuclear cells (PBMCs), taken before the fourth cycle of nivolumab. These receptors were obtained from a human donor with classical Hodgkin lymphoma.

The J gene is TRBJ2-2, the V gene TRBV12-1; no DNA check was done on the table's D call, TRBD2. TRBV12-1 is reported as a pseudogene. This CDR3 contains 17 residues. The CDR3 region is CASSFGLAGGGTGELFF. The CDR3 region has the DNA TGTGCCAGCAGCTTTGGCCTAGCGGGGGGTGGGACCGGGGAGCTGTTTTTT.

This chain links TRBV7-6 with TRBJ2-4; TRBD2 agrees at 7 bases. Unmatched junction bases numbered 9, after V lost 5 bases and J lost 8 bases. The CDR3 is 14 residues long. Germline V gene data show CDR1 as SGHVS and CDR2 as FNYEAQ. The CDR3 spells CASSPRQGGDIQYF. CDR3 coding DNA: TGTGCCAGCAGCCCCCGGCAGGGAGGGGACATTCAGTACTTC.

This clone was observed once. V gene TRBV4-1 combines with J gene TRBJ2-2; TRBD2 is a possible D gene (6 bases). V lost 0 bases, J lost 6 bases, and 17 bases lay in between. Germline V lookup: CDR1 MGHRA, CDR2 YSYEKL. The CDR3 runs 17 residues. The CDR3: CASSQDNRPTRPGELFF. CDR3 DNA sequence: TGCGCCAGCAGCCAAGATAATAGGCCGACTAGACCCGGGGAGCTGTTTTTT.

This clone was observed at least ten times. This chain joins TRBV15 and TRBJ1-4, with 8 bases identical to TRBD1. The CDR3 is 15 residues long. CDR1 and CDR2 from the germline V gene are LNHNV and YYDKDF (reference sequence). Unmatched junction bases numbered 5, after V lost 1 base and J lost 7 bases. CDR3: CATSRGSGGGEKLFF. In DNA form, the CDR3 reads TGTGCCACCAGCAGAGGCTCAGGGGGCGGTGAAAAACTGTTTTTT.

This clone occurred a few times. The chain joins TRBV2 to TRBJ1-5; maybe TRBD1 (5 bases). Trimming pared 4 bases from V and 7 bases from J, leaving 14 bases between. The CDR3 sequence is 14 residues long. Germline loops: CDR1 SNHLY, CDR2 FYNNEI. The DNA for the CDR3 is TGTGCCAGCAGTGGGCAGGGAAGAGGCCAGCCCCAGCATTTT. Protein product: CASSGQGRGQPQHF. The whole variable domain, remainder taken from reference TRBV2 and TRBJ1-5, is EPEVTQTPSHQVTQMGQEVILRCVPISNHLYFYWYRQILGQKVEFLVSFYNNEISEKSEIFDDQFSVERPDGSNFTLKIRSTKLEDSAMYFCASSGQGRGQPQHFGDGTRLSIL.

This chain connects TRBV7-2 to TRBJ2-2; 9 bases map to TRBD2. Germline values: CDR1 SGHTA, CDR2 FQGNSA. This CDR3 comprises 15 residues. The V and J ends lost 6 bases and 6 bases, in that order; junction bases with no gene match: 8. The CDR3 DNA is TGTGCCAGCAGTGCGGCGGGGGGGCCGGCCGGGGAGCTGTTTTTT. Its translation: CASSAAGGPAGELFF.